This T cell receptor beta chain was recorded in a study of beta chain features in type 1 diabetes. General study points: When Type 1 diabetes patients were examined, their TCRB CDR3s proved moderately but significantly shorter in all four CD4+ subsets.

The sequenced template was cDNA made from the entire isolated RNA. Repertoires were generated with immunoSEQ multiplex PCR, while TCRdb's copy carries only in-frame clones and drops some. Of about 120,000 clones listed, around a sixth were seen once; the top ten hold 2% to 3%. This clone was recorded once. Its antigen is unknown. Germline V CDR1 and CDR2: MNHEY, SMNVEV (reference sequence). There are 16 residues in the CDR3. Trimming removed 5 bases from V and 4 bases from J; junction bases left unmatched: 10. The TCR originated in a man aged 18 to 30 with type 1 diabetes. This chain links TRBV27 with TRBJ1-5; TRBD1 matches at 8 bases. Sequencing used central memory CD4+ T cells from blood. CDR3 region: CASSALGQGANQPQHF. CDR3 bases: TGTGCCAGCAGTGCCCTGGGTCAGGGGGCTAATCAGCCCCAGCATTTT.